This passage covers 29 T cell receptor beta chains from one sample sequenced in a study of cytomegalovirus exposure and HLA in healthy donors. PCR primers comprised 60 Vbeta and 13 Jbeta primers. The protocol was immunoSEQ multiplex PCR, while the TCRdb copy is restricted to in-frame clones and leaves out a portion. The data show around 160,000 clones, around four fifths seen once. Source material: PBMCs. The receptors come from a young woman in good health and CMV-seronegative.

This clone was observed once. The V and J genes are TRBV23-1 and TRBJ1-1, with D uncertain. TRBV23-1 falls under the ORF class, with uncertain function. The CDR3 is made up of 14 amino acids. V lost 4 bases and J 3 bases, leaving 12 bases between the germline ends. The CDR3 sequence: CASSPTDIYTEAFF. CDR3 nucleotides: TGCGCCAGCAGTCCTACTGATATTTACACTGAAGCTTTCTTT.

The rearrangement uses TRBV6-1 and TRBJ2-7; 8 bases match TRBD1. The J segment lost 2 bases and the V segment lost 5 bases, leaving 8 bases of the junction unmatched. There are 15 residues in the CDR3. Germline lookup yields CDR1 MNHNS and CDR2 SASEGT. The chain's CDR3 is CASSTRQGTPYEQYF. CDR3 DNA sequence: TGTGCCAGCAGTACCCGACAGGGGACCCCCTACGAGCAGTACTTC.

Worth noting for this clone: The sample holds other DNA sequences that translate to the same CDR3. The chain carries TRBV6-4 and TRBJ2-3, with 12 bases aligning to TRBD2. CDR1 and CDR2 from the germline V gene are MRHNA and SNTAGT. The V and J ends lost 0 bases and 5 bases, in that order; junction bases with no gene match: 0. The CDR3 extends over 15 amino acids. The CDR3: CASSDSTSGGDTQYF. For the CDR3, the DNA is TGTGCCAGCAGTGACTCGACTAGCGGGGGAGATACGCAGTATTTT.

The chain has TRBV5-5 and TRBJ2-7, with D perhaps TRBD2 (6 bases). This CDR3 is built from 16 residues. Germline V gives CDR1 SGHKS, CDR2 YYEKEE (reference sequence). Trimming cost V 3 bases and J 0 bases, with 16 bases left between them. This CDR3 is CASSSTYRGSSYEQYF. The CDR3, as DNA: TGTGCCAGCAGCTCCACCTACCGGGGGAGCTCCTACGAGCAGTACTTC.

This clone occurred a few times. The chain carries TRBV10-3 and TRBJ2-7; 7 positions agree with TRBD2. Looked up from germline, CDR1 is ENHRY and CDR2 is SYGVKD. This CDR3 has 17 residues. The V segment lost 5 bases and the J segment 2 bases; nucleotides outside the gene matches: 15. The CDR3 DNA follows: TGTGCCATCAGTTACTCTACAGCTGGGGAGGGAACCTACGAGCAGTACTTC. The encoded protein is CAISYSTAGEGTYEQYF.

The J gene is TRBJ1-2, the V gene TRBV30, with D perhaps TRBD1 (6 bases). V shed 0 bases and J shed 6 bases, with 17 bases lying between them. This CDR3 comprises 15 residues. CDR1 is GTSNPN, CDR2 SVGIG, per germline (reference sequence). The CDR3 sequence: CAWSVGGGASDGYTF. The CDR3 DNA reads as TGTGCCTGGAGTGTAGGTGGGGGGGCCTCGGATGGCTACACCTTC.

V usage is TRBV6-1 and J usage is TRBJ2-5, with 12 positions matching TRBD2. The CDR3 extends over 16 amino acids. V shed 1 base and J 4 bases; nucleotides not matched to a gene: 4. Per the germline V gene, CDR1 is MNHNS and CDR2 is SASEGT. The CDR3 loop reads CASSEVASGGAETQYF. In DNA, the CDR3 is TGTGCCAGCAGTGAAGTGGCTAGCGGGGGGGCAGAGACCCAGTACTTC.

The genes are TRBV2 and TRBJ1-1; 7 nucleotides line up with TRBD1. The CDR3 covers 15 residues. Trimming took 1 base from V and 4 from J; bases not matched to a gene: 6. Germline V gene data show CDR1 as SNHLY and CDR2 as FYNNEI. The CDR3 DNA sequence: TGTGCCAGCAGTGAAGAGGCACAGGGGATCACTGAAGCTTTCTTT. Amino acids: CASSEEAQGITEAFF.

The rearrangement uses TRBV6-1 and TRBJ1-1, with unresolved D. V lost 6 bases to trimming and J lost 3 bases, with 11 bases between them. CDR3 size: 13 residues. Germline V gene sequence: CDR1 MNHNS, CDR2 SASEGT. CDR3 protein: CASRVPQDTEAFF. As DNA, the CDR3 is TGTGCCAGCAGGGTCCCCCAGGACACTGAAGCTTTCTTT.

The chain recombines TRBV2 with TRBJ2-2; 8 bases are shared with TRBD1. This CDR3 has 14 residues. V trimming: 8 bases; J trimming: 5 bases; junction bases outside the gene matches: 7. Looked up from germline, CDR1 is SNHLY and CDR2 is FYNNEI. CDR3 nucleotide sequence: TGTGCCAGCGCAGGGGGCGCGGGAACCGGGGAGCTGTTTTTT. Translation gives CASAGGAGTGELFF. Complete variable domain (other parts from reference TRBV2 and TRBJ2-2): EPEVTQTPSHQVTQMGQEVILRCVPISNHLYFYWYRQILGQKVEFLVSFYNNEISEKSEIFDDQFSVERPDGSNFTLKIRSTKLEDSAMYFCASAGGAGTGELFFGEGSRLTVL.

The chain recombines TRBV10-3 with TRBJ1-1, with D perhaps matching TRBD1 (6 bases). This CDR3 contains 15 residues. V lost 6 bases, J lost 0 bases, and 14 bases lay in between. CDR1 is ENHRY, CDR2 SYGVKD, per germline. As DNA, the CDR3 is TGTGCCATCAGAAGAGGACAGATTTTGAACACTGAAGCTTTCTTT. As protein: CAIRRGQILNTEAFF.

The chain joins TRBV28 to TRBJ1-1, with a tentative D call TRBD1 (6 bases). Germline loops: CDR1 MDHEN, CDR2 SYDVKM. Trimming left V 11 bases short and J 11 bases short, with 24 bases between. The CDR3 is 13 amino acids. The CDR3 here is CAGRRGLERLAFF. For the CDR3, the DNA is TGTGCCGGCCGGCGGGGGCTTGAGCGATTGGCTTTCTTT.

J is TRBJ1-5 and V is TRBV28; D remains unclear. Germline loops: CDR1 MDHEN, CDR2 SYDVKM. The ends were cut back, 5 bases at V and 8 bases at J, with 22 bases in the middle. The CDR3 is 16 amino acids. CDR3 DNA sequence: TGTGCCAGCAGTCTCGGGTCCGATCACGGGAAAAAGCCCCAGCATTTT. Residues: CASSLGSDHGKKPQHF.

This chain links TRBV11-3 with TRBJ2-1; 10 nucleotides match TRBD1. The CDR3 runs 15 residues. V shed 7 bases, J shed 5 bases, and the junction held 8 bases outside the gene matches. Germline V lookup: CDR1 SGHNT, CDR2 YENEEA. CDR3 protein: CASTPTGGVDNEQFF. The CDR3 DNA is TGTGCCAGCACCCCGACAGGGGGCGTCGACAATGAGCAGTTCTTC. Full variable domain (missing parts from reference TRBV11-3 and TRBJ2-1): EAGVVQSPRYKIIEKKQPVAFWCNPISGHNTLYWYLQNLGQGPELLIRYENEEAVDDSQLPKDRFSAERLKGVDSTLKIQPAELGDSAVYLCASTPTGGVDNEQFFGPGTRLTVL.

The gene calls are TRBV29-1 and TRBJ2-3; 8 positions match TRBD1. This CDR3 is 16 amino acids long. Germline CDR1 reads SQVTM; CDR2 reads ANQGSEA. Trimming removed 5 bases from V and 0 bases from J; junction bases left unmatched: 10. CDR3 residues: CSVSTGVPLSTDTQYF. The CDR3, as DNA: TGCAGCGTTTCGACAGGGGTCCCTCTTAGCACAGATACGCAGTATTTT.

The CDR3: CASSSISPRVKDTGELFF. Written as DNA, the CDR3 is TGTGCCAGCAGCTCCATATCTCCCAGGGTAAAGGACACCGGGGAGCTGTTTTTT. The chain couples TRBV11-2 to TRBJ2-2; D perhaps matches TRBD1 (5 bases). Germline values: CDR1 SGHAT, CDR2 FQNNGV. Trimming pared 4 bases from V and 3 bases from J, leaving 21 bases between. This CDR3 has 18 amino acids.

This clone was seen a handful of times. The gene calls are TRBV7-2 and TRBJ2-3, with 10 bases lining up with TRBD2. V lost 5 bases and J lost 2; bases outside the gene matches: 7. CDR3 length: 16 residues. Per the germline V gene, CDR1 is SGHTA and CDR2 is FQGNSA. The CDR3 sequence is CASSAGLAEYTDTQYF. The CDR3 DNA is TGTGCCAGCAGCGCAGGACTAGCGGAGTACACAGATACGCAGTATTTT.

The chain has TRBV5-1 and TRBJ1-4, with 7 bases aligning to TRBD1. The germline V gene has CDR1 SGHRS and CDR2 YFSETQ. The CDR3 length is 13 residues. J gave up 7 bases and V 0 bases, and 0 bases lay outside the gene matches. This CDR3 reads CASSLGQGEKLFF. The CDR3 DNA reads TGCGCCAGCAGCTTGGGACAGGGTGAAAAACTGTTTTTT.

The chain links TRBV28 to TRBJ2-7, with D hard to call. The CDR3 covers 13 residues. Trimming cost V 3 bases and J 3 bases, with 9 bases left between them. Germline V CDR1 and CDR2: MDHEN, SYDVKM. The CDR3 DNA reads TGTGCCAGCAGTTTTCTCCGGAGCTACGAGCAGTACTTC. Its translation: CASSFLRSYEQYF. Together with reference TRBV28 and TRBJ2-7, the CDR3 gives the full variable domain: DVKVTQSSRYLVKRTGEKVFLECVQDMDHENMFWYRQDPGLGLRLIYFSYDVKMKEKGDIPEGYSVSREKKERFSLILESASTNQTSMYLCASSFLRSYEQYFGPGTRLTVT.

This chain connects TRBV18 to TRBJ2-7; TRBD1 matches 7 bases. Germline CDR1 reads KGHSH; CDR2 reads LQKENI. The CDR3 spans 13 residues. The junction had 7 bases not matched to a gene; V was cut back by 4 bases and J by 7 bases. CDR3 coding DNA: TGTGCCAGCTCACTCGACAGGGTGAAAGAGCAGTACTTC. Its translation: CASSLDRVKEQYF.

The chain uses TRBV16 and TRBJ2-6; 9 bases fit TRBD1. Germline V gives CDR1 KGHSY, CDR2 FQNENV. The CDR3 runs 18 residues. The V gene end was trimmed by 4 bases and the J gene end by 1 base; junction bases not matched to a gene: 8. CDR3 DNA sequence: TGTGCCAGCAGCCGTACCGGGACAGGGCTTTCTGGGGCCAACGTCCTGACTTTC. This sequence encodes CASSRTGTGLSGANVLTF.

The chain is built from TRBV10-3 and TRBJ2-7; 10 positions match TRBD1. This CDR3 has 15 residues. V gave up 3 bases and J gave up 3 bases; unmatched junction bases: 5. Germline CDR1 reads ENHRY; CDR2 reads SYGVKD. The CDR3 DNA sequence: TGTGCCATCAGTGACCCGGGACAGGGGATCTACGAGCAGTACTTC. Its translation: CAISDPGQGIYEQYF.

A few counts support this clone. This chain connects TRBV11-2 to TRBJ2-5, with 9 bases identical to TRBD1. Germline lookup yields CDR1 SGHAT and CDR2 FQNNGV. CDR3 length equals 13 residues. J lost 5 bases, V lost 8 bases, and 6 bases had no gene match. CDR3: CASGGQGGETQYF. CDR3 DNA: TGTGCCAGCGGGGGACAGGGTGGGGAGACCCAGTACTTC.

The chain employs TRBV6-1 and TRBJ2-2, with 7 bases aligning to TRBD1. This CDR3 is built from 15 residues. Germline loops: CDR1 MNHNS, CDR2 SASEGT. Trimming took 6 bases from V and 4 from J; bases not matched to a gene: 8. Here the CDR3 DNA reads TGTGCCAGCAGGACCGGGACAGCCTCCACCGGGGAGCTGTTTTTT. Translating it yields CASRTGTASTGELFF.

The chain recombines TRBV11-2 with TRBJ2-1, with D possibly TRBD2 on 6 matching bases. Trimming removed 2 bases at V and 10 bases at J, with 12 bases between. CDR1 SGHAT and CDR2 FQNNGV come from the germline V gene. This CDR3 has 13 amino acids. CDR3 in DNA: TGTGCCAGCAGCTTATGGGGAGGCCAGGAGCAGTTCTTC. Amino acid sequence: CASSLWGGQEQFF. Together with reference TRBV11-2 and TRBJ2-1, the CDR3 gives the full variable domain: EAGVAQSPRYKIIEKRQSVAFWCNPISGHATLYWYQQILGQGPKLLIQFQNNGVVDDSQLPKDRFSAERLKGVDSTLKIQPAKLEDSAVYLCASSLWGGQEQFFGPGTRLTVL.

This clone was seen only once. This sequence joins TRBV5-1 and TRBJ1-2; 8 bases are a match to TRBD1. The CDR3 sequence is 15 residues long. With V trimmed by 1 base and J by 4 bases, 6 bases remained unmatched. The germline V gene has CDR1 SGHRS and CDR2 YFSETQ. CDR3 loop: CASSLSGGSSYGYTF. Here the CDR3 DNA reads TGCGCCAGCAGCTTGTCAGGGGGCTCTTCCTATGGCTACACCTTC.

In its sample, this clone was seen a few times. V gene TRBV28 combines with J gene TRBJ2-1; 12 bases match TRBD2. The CDR3 length is 14 residues. Germline V gene lookup returns CDR1 MDHEN and CDR2 SYDVKM. Losses at the gene ends were 2 bases for V and 13 bases for J; bases not matched to a gene: 6. The CDR3 coding sequence is TGTGCCAGCAGTTTAGTTCCTAGCGGGGGGGCCCAGTTCTTC. Translating gives CASSLVPSGGAQFF.

J is TRBJ1-2 and V is TRBV6-6; tentatively, D is TRBD1 (6 bases). CDR3 length equals 14 residues. CDR1 is MNHNY, CDR2 SVGAGI, per germline (reference sequence). V lost 6 bases to trimming and J lost 3 bases, with 14 bases between them. For the CDR3, the DNA is TGTGCCAGCAGAATCGCGCAGGGGCACTATGGCTACACCTTC. Translating it yields CASRIAQGHYGYTF.

This clone was observed a handful of times. This chain links TRBV11-3 with TRBJ2-2; D is perhaps TRBD1 (6 bases). CDR1 SGHNT and CDR2 YENEEA come from the germline V gene. This CDR3 is built from 18 residues. V lost 0 bases to trimming and J lost 2 bases, with 16 bases between them. CDR3 DNA: TGTGCCAGCAGCTTAGATAGGTGGGGGCCTGATAACACCGGGGAGCTGTTTTTT. This sequence encodes CASSLDRWGPDNTGELFF.